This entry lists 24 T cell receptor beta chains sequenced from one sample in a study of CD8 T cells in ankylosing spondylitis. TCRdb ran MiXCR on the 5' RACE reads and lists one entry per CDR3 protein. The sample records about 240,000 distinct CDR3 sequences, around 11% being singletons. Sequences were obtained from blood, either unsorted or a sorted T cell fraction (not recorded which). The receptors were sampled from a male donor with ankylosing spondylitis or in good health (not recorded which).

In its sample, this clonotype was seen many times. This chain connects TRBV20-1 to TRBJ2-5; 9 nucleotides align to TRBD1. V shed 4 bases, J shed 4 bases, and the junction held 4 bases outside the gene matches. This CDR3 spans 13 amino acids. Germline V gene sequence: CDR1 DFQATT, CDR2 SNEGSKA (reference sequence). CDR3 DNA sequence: TGCAGTGCTATTATGACAGGGGGAGAGACCCAGTACTTC. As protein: CSAIMTGGETQYF.

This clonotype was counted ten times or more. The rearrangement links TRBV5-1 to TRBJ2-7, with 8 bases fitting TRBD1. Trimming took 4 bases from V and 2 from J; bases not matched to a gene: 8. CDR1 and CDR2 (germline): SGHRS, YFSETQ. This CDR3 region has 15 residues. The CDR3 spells CASSRSGQGAYEQYF. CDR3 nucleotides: TGCGCCAGCAGCCGCTCCGGACAGGGTGCCTACGAGCAGTACTTC.

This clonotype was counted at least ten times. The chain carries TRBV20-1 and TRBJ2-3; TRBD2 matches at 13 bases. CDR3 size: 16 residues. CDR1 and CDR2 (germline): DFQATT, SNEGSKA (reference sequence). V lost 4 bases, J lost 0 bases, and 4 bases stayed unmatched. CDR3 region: CSATGTSGVSTDTQYF. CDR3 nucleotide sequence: TGCAGTGCTACCGGGACTAGCGGGGTGAGCACAGATACGCAGTATTTT.

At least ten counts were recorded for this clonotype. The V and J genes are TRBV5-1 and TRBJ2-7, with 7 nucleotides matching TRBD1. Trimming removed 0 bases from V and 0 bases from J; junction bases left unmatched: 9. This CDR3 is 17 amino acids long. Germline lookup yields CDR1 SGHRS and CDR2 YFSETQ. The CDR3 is CASSLVAGGSSSYEQYF. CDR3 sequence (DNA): TGCGCCAGCAGCTTGGTGGCAGGGGGTTCTAGCTCCTACGAGCAGTACTTC.

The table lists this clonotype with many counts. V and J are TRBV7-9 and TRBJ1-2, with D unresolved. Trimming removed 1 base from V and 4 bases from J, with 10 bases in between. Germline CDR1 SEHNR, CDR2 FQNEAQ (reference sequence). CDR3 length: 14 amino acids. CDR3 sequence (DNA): TGTGCCAGCAGCTTAGGAACGGGTCCCTATGGCTACACCTTC. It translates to CASSLGTGPYGYTF.

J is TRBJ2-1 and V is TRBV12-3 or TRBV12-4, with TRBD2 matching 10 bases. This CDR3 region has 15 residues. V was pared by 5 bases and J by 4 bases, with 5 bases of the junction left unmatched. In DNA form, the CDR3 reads TGTGCCAGCAGTGATATAGCGGGGGGATACAATGAGCAGTTCTTC. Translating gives CASSDIAGGYNEQFF.

The CDR3 protein is CASSSRGGAYYGYTF. CDR3 sequence (DNA): TGTGCCAGCAGTTCAAGAGGGGGCGCCTACTATGGCTACACCTTC. This chain connects TRBV7-9 to TRBJ1-2, with TRBD1 matching over 7 bases. J was trimmed by 3 bases and V by 6 bases; bases with no gene match: 10. The CDR3 has 15 residues. Germline V gene data show CDR1 as SEHNR and CDR2 as FQNEAQ (reference sequence).

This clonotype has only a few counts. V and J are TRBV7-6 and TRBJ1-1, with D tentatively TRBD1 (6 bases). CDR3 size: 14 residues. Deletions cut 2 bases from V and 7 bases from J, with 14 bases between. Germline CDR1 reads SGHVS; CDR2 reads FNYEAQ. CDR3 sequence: CASSLTIQGNEAFF. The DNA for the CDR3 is TGTGCCAGCAGCTTAACTATACAGGGAAATGAAGCTTTCTTT.

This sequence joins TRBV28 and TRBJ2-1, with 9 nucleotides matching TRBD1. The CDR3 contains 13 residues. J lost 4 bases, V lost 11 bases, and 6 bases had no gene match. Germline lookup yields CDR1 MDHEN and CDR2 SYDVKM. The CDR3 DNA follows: TGTGCCGTCCGGGACAGGGATTACAATGAGCAGTTCTTC. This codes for CAVRDRDYNEQFF.

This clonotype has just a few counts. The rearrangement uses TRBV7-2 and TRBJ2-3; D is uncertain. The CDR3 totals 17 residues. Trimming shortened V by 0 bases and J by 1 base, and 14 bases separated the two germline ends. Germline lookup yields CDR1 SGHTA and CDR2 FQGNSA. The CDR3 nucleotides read TGTGCCAGCAGCTTAGCCCAAAGATTTTACCGCACAGATACGCAGTATTTT. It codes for CASSLAQRFYRTDTQYF.

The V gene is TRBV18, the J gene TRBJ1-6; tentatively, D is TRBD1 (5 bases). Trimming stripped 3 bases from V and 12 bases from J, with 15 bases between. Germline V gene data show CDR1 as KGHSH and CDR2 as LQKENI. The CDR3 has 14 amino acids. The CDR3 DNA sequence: TGTGCCAGCTCACCCGTGGGGGGGTTTGGACCCCTCCACTTT. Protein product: CASSPVGGFGPLHF.

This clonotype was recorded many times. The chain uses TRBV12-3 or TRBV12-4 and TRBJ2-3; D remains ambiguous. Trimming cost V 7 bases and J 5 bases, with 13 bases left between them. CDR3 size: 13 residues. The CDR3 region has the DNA TGTGCCAGCACCGAACCAGGTGGAGATACGCAGTATTTT. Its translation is CASTEPGGDTQYF.

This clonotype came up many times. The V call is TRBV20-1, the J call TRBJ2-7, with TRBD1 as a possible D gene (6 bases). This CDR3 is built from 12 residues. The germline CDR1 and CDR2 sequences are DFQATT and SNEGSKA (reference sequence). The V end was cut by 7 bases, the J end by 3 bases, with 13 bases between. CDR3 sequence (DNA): TGCAGTGTCTACGGACAGTTCTACGAGCAGTACTTC. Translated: CSVYGQFYEQYF.

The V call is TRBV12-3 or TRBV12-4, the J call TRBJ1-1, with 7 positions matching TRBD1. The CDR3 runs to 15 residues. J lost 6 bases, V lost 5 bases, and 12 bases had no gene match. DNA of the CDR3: TGTGCCAGCAGTCCAGGGGGTCGGATTGTGCCTGAAGCTTTCTTT. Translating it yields CASSPGGRIVPEAFF.

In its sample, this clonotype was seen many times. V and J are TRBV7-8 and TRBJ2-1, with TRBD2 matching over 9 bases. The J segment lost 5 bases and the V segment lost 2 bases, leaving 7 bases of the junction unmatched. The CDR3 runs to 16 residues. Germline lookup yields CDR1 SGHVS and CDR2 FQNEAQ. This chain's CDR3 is CASSLWSSGVNNEQFF. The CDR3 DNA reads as TGTGCCAGCAGCTTATGGTCTAGCGGGGTAAACAATGAGCAGTTCTTC.

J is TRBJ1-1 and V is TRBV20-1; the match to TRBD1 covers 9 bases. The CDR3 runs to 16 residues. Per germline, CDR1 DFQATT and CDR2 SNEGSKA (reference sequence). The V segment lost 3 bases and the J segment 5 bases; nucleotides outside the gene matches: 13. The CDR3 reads CSARSRDREGETEAFF. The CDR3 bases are TGCAGTGCTAGGAGCCGGGACAGGGAAGGTGAAACTGAAGCTTTCTTT.

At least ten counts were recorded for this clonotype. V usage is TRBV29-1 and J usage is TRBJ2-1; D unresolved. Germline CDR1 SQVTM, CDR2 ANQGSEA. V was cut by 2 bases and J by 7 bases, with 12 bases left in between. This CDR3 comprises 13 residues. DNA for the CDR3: TGCAGCGTTGAACTAGGGTTGGGGAATGAGCAGTTCTTC. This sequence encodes CSVELGLGNEQFF.

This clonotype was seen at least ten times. CDR3: CASTPGRTNTEAFF. CDR3 nucleotide sequence: TGCGCCAGCACGCCGGGACGCACAAACACTGAAGCTTTCTTT. The V and J genes are TRBV10-2 and TRBJ1-1; tentative D call: TRBD1 (5 bases). Germline lookup yields CDR1 WSHSY and CDR2 SAAADI. The CDR3 is 14 residues long. V was pared by 7 bases and J by 2 bases, with 14 bases between.

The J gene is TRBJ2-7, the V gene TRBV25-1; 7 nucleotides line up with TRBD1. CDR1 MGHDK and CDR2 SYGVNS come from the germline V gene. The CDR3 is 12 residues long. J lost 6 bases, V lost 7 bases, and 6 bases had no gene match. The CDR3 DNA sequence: TGTGCCAGCAACAGGGGCGGAAGCGAGCAGTACTTC. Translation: CASNRGGSEQYF.

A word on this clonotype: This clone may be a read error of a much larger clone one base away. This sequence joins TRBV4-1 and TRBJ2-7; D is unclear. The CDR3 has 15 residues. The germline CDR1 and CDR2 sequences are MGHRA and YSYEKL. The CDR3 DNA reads TGCGCCAGCAGCCAAGCTTACAGCAGCTCCTACGAGCAGCACTTC. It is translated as CASSQAYSSSYEQHF.

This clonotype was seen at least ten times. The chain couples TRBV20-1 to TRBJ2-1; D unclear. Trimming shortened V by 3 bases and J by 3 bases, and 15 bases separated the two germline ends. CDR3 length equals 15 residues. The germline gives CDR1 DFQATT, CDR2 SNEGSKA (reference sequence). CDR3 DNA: TGCAGTGCTAGTCAAACGGACCCCCTCTACAATGAGCAGTTCTTC. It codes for CSASQTDPLYNEQFF.

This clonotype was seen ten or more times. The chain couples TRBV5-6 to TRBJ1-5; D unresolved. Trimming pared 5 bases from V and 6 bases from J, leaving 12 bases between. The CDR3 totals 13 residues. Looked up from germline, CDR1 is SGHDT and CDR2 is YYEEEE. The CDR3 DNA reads TGTGCCAGCAGTACGGCGGGGAGTCAGCCCCAGCATTTT. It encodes CASSTAGSQPQHF.

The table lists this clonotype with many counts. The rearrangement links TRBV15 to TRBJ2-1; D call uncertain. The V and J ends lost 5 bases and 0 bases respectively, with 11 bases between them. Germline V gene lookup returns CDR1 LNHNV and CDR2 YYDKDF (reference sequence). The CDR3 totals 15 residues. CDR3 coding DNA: TGTGCCACCAGCCTTTTTTACCCCTCCTACAATGAGCAGTTCTTC. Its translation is CATSLFYPSYNEQFF. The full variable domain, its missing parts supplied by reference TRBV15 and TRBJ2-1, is DAMVIQNPRYQVTQFGKPVTLSCSQTLNHNVMYWYQQKSSQAPKLLFHYYDKDFNNEADTPDNFQSRRPNTSFCFLDIRSPGLGDTAMYLCATSLFYPSYNEQFFGPGTRLTVL.

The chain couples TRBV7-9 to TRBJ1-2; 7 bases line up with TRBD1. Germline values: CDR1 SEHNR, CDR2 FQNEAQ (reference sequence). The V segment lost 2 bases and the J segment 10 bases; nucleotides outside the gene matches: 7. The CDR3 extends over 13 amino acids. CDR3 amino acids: CASSLPLTGDYTF. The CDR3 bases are TGTGCCAGCAGCTTACCTCTAACAGGGGACTACACCTTC.